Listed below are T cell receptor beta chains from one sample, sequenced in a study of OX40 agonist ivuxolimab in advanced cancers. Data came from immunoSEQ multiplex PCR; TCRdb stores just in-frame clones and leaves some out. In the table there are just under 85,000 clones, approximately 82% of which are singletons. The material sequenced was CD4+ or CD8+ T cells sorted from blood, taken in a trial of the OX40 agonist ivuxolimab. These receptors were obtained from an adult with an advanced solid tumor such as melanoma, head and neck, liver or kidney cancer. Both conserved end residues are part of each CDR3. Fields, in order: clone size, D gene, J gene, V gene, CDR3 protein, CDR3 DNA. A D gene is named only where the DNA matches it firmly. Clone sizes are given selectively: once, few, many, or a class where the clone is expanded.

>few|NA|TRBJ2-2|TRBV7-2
CASVPGVNTGELFF
TGTGCCAGCGTCCCGGGGGTGAACACCGGGGAGCTGTTTTTT
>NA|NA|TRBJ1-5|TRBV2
CASSELPGNQPQHF
TGTGCCAGCAGTGAGTTACCAGGCAATCAGCCCCAGCATTTT
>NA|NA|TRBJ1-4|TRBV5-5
CASSWAGRNEKLFF
TGTGCCAGCAGCTGGGCGGGGAGGAATGAAAAACTGTTTTTT
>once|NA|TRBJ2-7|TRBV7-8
CASSFRDGGLYEQYF
TGTGCCAGCAGCTTCCGGGACGGAGGGCTCTACGAGCAGTACTTC
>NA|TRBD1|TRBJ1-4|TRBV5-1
CASSSSGNRGEKLFF
TGCGCCAGCAGCTCTTCGGGTAACAGGGGAGAAAAACTGTTTTTT
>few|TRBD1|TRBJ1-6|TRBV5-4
CASSLQGSNSPLHF
TGTGCCAGCAGCTTACAGGGGTCTAATTCACCCCTCCACTTT
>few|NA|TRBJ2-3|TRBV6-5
CASRGASEGTDTQYF
TGTGCCAGCAGAGGGGCTAGCGAGGGTACTGATACGCAGTATTTT
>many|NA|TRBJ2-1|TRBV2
CASSGGEQFF
TGTGCCAGCAGTGGGGGGGAGCAGTTCTTC
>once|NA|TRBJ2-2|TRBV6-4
CASSQGTGELFF
TGTGCCAGCAGTCAAGGGACCGGGGAGCTGTTTTTT
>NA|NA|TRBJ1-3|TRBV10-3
CAITEGSGNTIYF
TGTGCCATCACCGAAGGGAGTGGAAACACCATATATTTT
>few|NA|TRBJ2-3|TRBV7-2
CASSPTSTDTQYF
TGTGCCAGCAGCCCCACCAGCACAGATACGCAGTATTTT
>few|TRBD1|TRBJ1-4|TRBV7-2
CASSLTRTGEGEKLFF
TGTGCCAGCAGCCTAACTCGGACAGGGGAAGGAGAAAAACTGTTTTTT
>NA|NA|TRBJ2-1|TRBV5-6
CASSLPQAFTYNEQFF
TGTGCCAGCAGCCTACCCCAGGCTTTTACCTACAATGAGCAGTTCTTC
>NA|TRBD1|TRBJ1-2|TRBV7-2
CASSSRTGTGKDGYTF
TGTGCCAGCAGCTCCCGGACTGGGACAGGGAAAGATGGCTACACCTTC
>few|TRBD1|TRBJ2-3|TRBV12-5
CASGPGQHTDTQYF
TGTGCTAGTGGTCCGGGACAGCACACAGATACGCAGTATTTT
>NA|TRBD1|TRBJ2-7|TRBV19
CASSIQQGPAYEQYF
TGTGCCAGTAGTATACAACAGGGGCCAGCCTACGAGCAGTACTTC
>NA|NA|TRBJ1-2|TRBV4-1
CASSQVNVGGGYTF
TGCGCCAGCAGCCAAGTTAACGTTGGGGGTGGCTACACCTTC